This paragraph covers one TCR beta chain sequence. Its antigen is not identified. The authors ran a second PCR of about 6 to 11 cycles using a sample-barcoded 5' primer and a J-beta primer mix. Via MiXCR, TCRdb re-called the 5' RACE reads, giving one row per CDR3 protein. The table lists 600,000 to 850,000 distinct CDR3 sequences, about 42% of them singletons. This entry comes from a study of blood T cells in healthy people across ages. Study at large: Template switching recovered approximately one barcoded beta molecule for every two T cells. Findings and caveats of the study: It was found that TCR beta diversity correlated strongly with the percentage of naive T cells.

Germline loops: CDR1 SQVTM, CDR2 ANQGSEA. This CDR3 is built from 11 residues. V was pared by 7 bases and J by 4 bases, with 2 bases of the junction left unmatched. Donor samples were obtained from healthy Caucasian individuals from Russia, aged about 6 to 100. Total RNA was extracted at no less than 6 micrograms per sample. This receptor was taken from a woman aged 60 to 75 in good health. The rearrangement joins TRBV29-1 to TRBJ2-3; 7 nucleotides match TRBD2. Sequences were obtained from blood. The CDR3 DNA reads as TGCAGCGGTCGGGGGGCAGATACGCAGTATTTT. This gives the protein CSGRGADTQYF.